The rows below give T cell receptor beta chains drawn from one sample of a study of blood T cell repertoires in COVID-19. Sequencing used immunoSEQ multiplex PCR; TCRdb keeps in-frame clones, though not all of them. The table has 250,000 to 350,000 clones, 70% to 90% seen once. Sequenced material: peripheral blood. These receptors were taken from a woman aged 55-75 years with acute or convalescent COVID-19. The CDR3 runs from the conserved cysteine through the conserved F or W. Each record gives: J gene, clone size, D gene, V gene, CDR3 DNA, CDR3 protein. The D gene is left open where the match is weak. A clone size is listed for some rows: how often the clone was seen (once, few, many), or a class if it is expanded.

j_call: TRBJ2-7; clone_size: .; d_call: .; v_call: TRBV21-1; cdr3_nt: TGTGCCAGCAGCAAAGTGAAGGAGACCTACGAGCAGTACTTC; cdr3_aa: CASSKVKETYEQYF
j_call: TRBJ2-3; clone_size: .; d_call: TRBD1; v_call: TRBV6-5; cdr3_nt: TGTGCCAGCAGTTACAAGGGACAGGGAGGAAGGGATACGCAGTATTTT; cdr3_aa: CASSYKGQGGRDTQYF
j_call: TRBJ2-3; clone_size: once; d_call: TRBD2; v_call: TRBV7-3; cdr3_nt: TGTGCCAGCAGCCCTCGGCGGGGGAGCGGGGGTTTAGCAGATACGCAGTATTTT; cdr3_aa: CASSPRRGSGGLADTQYF
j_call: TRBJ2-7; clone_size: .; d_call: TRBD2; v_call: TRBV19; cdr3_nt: TGTGCCAGTAGTATTGGCGGGGGATCTCTCTACGAGCAGTACTTC; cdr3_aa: CASSIGGGSLYEQYF
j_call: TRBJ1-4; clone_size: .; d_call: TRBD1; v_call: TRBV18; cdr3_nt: TGTGCCAGCTCGGACAGGGGGCGCCTAAAGGAAAAACTGTTTTTT; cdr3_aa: CASSDRGRLKEKLFF
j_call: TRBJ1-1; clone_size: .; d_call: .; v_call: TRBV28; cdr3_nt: TGTGCCATCCTGTCTCCGGCTGAAGCTTTCTTT; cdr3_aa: CAILSPAEAFF
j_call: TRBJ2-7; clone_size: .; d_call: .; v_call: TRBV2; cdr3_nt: TGTGCCAGCACCACGACGAGGGATTCCCACGAGCAGTACTTC; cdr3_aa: CASTTTRDSHEQYF
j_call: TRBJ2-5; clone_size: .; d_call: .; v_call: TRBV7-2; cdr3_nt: TGTGCCAGCAGCTTAGATGGGGGGAGCGAGACCCAGTACTTC; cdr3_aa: CASSLDGGSETQYF
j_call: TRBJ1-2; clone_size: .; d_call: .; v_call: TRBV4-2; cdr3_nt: TGTGCCAGCAACCAAGAGACAGGCATGGGGATGAACTATGGCTACACCTTC; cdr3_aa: CASNQETGMGMNYGYTF
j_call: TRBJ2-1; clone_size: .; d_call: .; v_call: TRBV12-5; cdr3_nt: TGTGCTAGTGGCAGACAGTACAATGAGCAGTTCTTC; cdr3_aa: CASGRQYNEQFF
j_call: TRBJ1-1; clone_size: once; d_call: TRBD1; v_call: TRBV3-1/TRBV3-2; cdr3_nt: TGTGCCAGCAGCCAAGTCACAGGGGGCGTATACACTGAAGCTTTCTTT; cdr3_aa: CASSQVTGGVYTEAFF
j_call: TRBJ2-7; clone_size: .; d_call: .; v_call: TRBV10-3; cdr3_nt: TGTGCCATCAGTGAGTCGAGTAGGAGCTCCTACGAGCAGTACTTC; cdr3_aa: CAISESSRSSYEQYF
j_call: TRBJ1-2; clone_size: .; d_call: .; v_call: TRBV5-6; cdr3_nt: TGTGCCAGCAGCTTGGTCAGTGTCAGAAACTATGGCTACACCTTC; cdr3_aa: CASSLVSVRNYGYTF
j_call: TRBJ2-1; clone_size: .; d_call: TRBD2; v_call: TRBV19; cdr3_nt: TGTGCCAGTTCTATAGCGGGAGACTACTACAATGAGCAGTTCTTC; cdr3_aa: CASSIAGDYYNEQFF
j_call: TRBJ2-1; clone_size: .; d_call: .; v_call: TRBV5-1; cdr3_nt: TGCGCCAGCAGCGCAACAGGGAGCGCCTACAATGAGCAGTTCTTC; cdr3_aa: CASSATGSAYNEQFF
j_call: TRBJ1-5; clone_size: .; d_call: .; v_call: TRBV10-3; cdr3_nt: TGTGCCACTAGGCAAAGCAATCAGCCCCAGCATTTT; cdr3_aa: CATRQSNQPQHF
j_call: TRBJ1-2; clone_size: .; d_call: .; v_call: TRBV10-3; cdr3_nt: TGTGCCATCAGTGACCTGGGAGGGGGAGGCTATGGCTACACCTTC; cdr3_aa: CAISDLGGGGYGYTF
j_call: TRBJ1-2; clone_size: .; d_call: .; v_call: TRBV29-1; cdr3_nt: TGCAGCGTCCGGACTGCTGATGGCTACACCTTC; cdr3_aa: CSVRTADGYTF
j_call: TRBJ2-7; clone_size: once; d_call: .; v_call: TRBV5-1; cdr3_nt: TGCGCCAGCAGGGACTTAGCAGCCTACGAGCAGTACTTC; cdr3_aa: CASRDLAAYEQYF
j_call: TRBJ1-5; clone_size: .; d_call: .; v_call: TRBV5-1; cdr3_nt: TGCGCCAGCAGCCCCGGTAGCAATCAGCCCCAGCATTTT; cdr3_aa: CASSPGSNQPQHF
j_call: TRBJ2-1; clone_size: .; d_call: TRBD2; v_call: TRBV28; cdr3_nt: TGTGCCAGCAGTTTCTGGGGGAGCGGGGGTTACAATGAGCAGTTCTTC; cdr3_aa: CASSFWGSGGYNEQFF
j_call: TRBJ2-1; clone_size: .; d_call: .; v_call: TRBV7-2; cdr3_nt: TGTGCCAGCAGCGGGGGAGGGGGGAACGAGCAGTTCTTC; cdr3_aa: CASSGGGGNEQFF
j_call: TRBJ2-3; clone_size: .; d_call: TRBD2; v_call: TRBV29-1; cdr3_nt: TGCAGCGTTGGTCGTGGTAGCGGGGACACAGATACGCAGTATTTT; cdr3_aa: CSVGRGSGDTDTQYF
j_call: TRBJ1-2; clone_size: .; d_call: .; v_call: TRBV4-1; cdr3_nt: TGCGCCAGCAGCCAAGAAATCGACTATGGCTACACCTTC; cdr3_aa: CASSQEIDYGYTF
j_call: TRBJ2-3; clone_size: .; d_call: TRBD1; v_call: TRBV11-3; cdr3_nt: TGTGCCAGCAGTTACACCGGGACAGGGGTAACAGATACGCAGTATTTT; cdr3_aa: CASSYTGTGVTDTQYF
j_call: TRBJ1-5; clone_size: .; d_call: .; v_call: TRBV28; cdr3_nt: TGTGCCAGCAACACGGACAGCCGCAATCAGCCCCAGCATTTT; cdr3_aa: CASNTDSRNQPQHF
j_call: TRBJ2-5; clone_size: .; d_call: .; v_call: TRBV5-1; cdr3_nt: TGCGCCAGCAGCCCAGGATTCAGGGGGGAACAAGAGACCCAGTACTTC; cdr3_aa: CASSPGFRGEQETQYF
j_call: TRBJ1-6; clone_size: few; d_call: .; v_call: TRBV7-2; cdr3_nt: TGTGCCAGCAGCTTAGACAGGTCTAATTCACCCCTCCACTTT; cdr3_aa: CASSLDRSNSPLHF
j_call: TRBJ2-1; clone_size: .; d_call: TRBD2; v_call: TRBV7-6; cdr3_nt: TGTGCCAGCAGCCAAGAGGCGGGGGGGCTTAATGGGCAGTTCTTC; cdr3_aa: CASSQEAGGLNGQFF
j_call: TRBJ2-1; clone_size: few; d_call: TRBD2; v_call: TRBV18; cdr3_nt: TGTGCCAGCTCACCGCGACTAGCGGGAGGGCGTCACGAGGTCGGTGAGCAGTTCTTC; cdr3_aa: CASSPRLAGGRHEVGEQFF
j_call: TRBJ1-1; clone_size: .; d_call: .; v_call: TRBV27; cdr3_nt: TGTGCCGTACACCGTGGAGCCGGGAACACTGAAGCTTTCTTT; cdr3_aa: CAVHRGAGNTEAFF
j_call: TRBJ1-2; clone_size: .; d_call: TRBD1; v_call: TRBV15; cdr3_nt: TGTGCCACCAGCCTACGGACAGGGGACTATGGCTACACCTTC; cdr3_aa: CATSLRTGDYGYTF
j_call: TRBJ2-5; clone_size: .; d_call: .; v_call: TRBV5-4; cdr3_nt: TGTGCCAGCAGCAACAGGGACCAAGAGACCCAGTACTTC; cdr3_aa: CASSNRDQETQYF
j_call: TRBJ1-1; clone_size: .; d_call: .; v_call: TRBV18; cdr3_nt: TGTGCCAGCTCACCACTGGTAGCCACGAACACTGAAGCTTTCTTT; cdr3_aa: CASSPLVATNTEAFF
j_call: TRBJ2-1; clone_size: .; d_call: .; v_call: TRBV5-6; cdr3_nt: TGTGCCAGCAGAGGGAGGGGGTCCTACAATGAGCAGTTCTTC; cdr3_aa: CASRGRGSYNEQFF
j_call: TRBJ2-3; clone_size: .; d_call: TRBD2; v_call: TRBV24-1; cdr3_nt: TGTGCCACCAGTGACTCTAGCGGGGCAGCAGATACGCAGTATTTT; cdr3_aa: CATSDSSGAADTQYF
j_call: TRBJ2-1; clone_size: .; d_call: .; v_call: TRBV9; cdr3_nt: TGTGCCAGCAGCGTAGCGGGGTACGAGCAGTTCTTC; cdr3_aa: CASSVAGYEQFF
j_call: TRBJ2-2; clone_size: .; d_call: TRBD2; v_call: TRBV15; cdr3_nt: TGTGCCACCAGAATTGGACTAGCGGGGAACACCGGGGAGCTGTTTTTT; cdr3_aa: CATRIGLAGNTGELFF
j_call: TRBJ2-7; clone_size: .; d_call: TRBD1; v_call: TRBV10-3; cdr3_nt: TGTGCCATCACCGGGACAGGGGTAGACGAGCAGTACTTC; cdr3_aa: CAITGTGVDEQYF
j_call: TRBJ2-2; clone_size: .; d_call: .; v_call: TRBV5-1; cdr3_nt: TGCGCCAGCAAGTTAAGTACAGGGCAGGTCGGGGAGCTGTTTTTT; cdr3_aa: CASKLSTGQVGELFF
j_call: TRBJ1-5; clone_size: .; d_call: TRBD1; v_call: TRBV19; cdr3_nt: TGTGCCAGTAGTACTAGACAGGGACCACAGCCCCAGCATTTT; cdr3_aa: CASSTRQGPQPQHF
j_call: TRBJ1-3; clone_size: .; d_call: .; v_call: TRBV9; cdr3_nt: TGTGCCAGCAGCGTACAACAGGAAACTGGAAACACCATATATTTT; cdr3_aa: CASSVQQETGNTIYF
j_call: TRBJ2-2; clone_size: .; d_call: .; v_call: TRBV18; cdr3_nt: TGTGCCAGCCGCATACCAGGGTCGGTCACCGGGGAGCTGTTTTTT; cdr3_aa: CASRIPGSVTGELFF
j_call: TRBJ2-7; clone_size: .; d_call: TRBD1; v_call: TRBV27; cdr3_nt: TGTGCCAGCGGGACACAGGGGTTGCCCTACGAGCAGTACTTC; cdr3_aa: CASGTQGLPYEQYF
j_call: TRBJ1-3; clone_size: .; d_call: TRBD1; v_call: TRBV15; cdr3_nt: TGTGCCACCAGCGGCAGGGGGCCTGGAAACACCATATATTTT; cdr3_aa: CATSGRGPGNTIYF
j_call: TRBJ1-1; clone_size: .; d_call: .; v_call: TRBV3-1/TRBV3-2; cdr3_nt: TGTGCCAGCAGCTCCTCGACAGGTGGCGTAGCTTTCTTT; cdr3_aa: CASSSSTGGVAFF
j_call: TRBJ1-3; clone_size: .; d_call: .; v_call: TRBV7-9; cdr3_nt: TGTGCCAGCAGCTTAGCGACAGGCTCTGGAAACACCATATATTTT; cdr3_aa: CASSLATGSGNTIYF
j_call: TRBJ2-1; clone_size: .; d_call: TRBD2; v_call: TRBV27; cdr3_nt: TGTGCCAGCAGTGTCGGGAGGGGGTTGTACAATGAGCAGTTCTTC; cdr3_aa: CASSVGRGLYNEQFF
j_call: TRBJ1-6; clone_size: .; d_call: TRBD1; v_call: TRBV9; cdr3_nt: TGTGCCAGCAGCGTCGACAGGGGCGGTTCACCCCTCCACTTT; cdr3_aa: CASSVDRGGSPLHF
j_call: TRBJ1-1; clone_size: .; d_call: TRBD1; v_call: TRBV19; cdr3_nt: TGTGCCAGTAGTGGACAGGGTCGGTCCACTGAAGCTTTCTTT; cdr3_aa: CASSGQGRSTEAFF
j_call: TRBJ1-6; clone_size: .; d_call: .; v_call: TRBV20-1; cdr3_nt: TGCAGTGCTAGTTTCTCCGTACAGTATAATTCACCCCTCCACTTT; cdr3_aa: CSASFSVQYNSPLHF
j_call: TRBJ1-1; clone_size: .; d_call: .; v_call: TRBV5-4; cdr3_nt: TGTGCCAGCAGCTTACAAGGGAGAAGGAACACTGAAGCTTTCTTT; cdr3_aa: CASSLQGRRNTEAFF
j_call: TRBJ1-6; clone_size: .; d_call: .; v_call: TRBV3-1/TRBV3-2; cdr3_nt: TGTGCCAGCAGCCAAGTGAGCGATTCACCCCTCCACTTT; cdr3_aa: CASSQVSDSPLHF
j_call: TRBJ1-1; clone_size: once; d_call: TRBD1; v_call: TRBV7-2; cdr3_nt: TGTGCCAGCAGCTTACCCCCCGGGACAGGGGGCCCTGAAGCTTTCTTT; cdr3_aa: CASSLPPGTGGPEAFF
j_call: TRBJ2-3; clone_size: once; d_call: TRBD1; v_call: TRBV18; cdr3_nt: TGTGCCAGCTCAACGGGACAGGGGGGAAGCACAGATACGCAGTATTTT; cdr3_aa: CASSTGQGGSTDTQYF
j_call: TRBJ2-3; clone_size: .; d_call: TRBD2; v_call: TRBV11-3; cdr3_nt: TGTGCCAGCAGCTCGGGACTAGCGGGAGGGACAGATACGCAGTATTTT; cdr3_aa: CASSSGLAGGTDTQYF
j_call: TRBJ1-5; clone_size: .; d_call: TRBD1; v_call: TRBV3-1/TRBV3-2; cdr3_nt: TGTGCCAGCAGCCAAGAAGGACAGGGCCTGAATCAGCCCCAGCATTTT; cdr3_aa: CASSQEGQGLNQPQHF
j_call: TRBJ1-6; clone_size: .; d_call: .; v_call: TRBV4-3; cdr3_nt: TGCGCCAGCAGCCAACTAACAGGGACTAATTCACCCCTCCACTTT; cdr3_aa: CASSQLTGTNSPLHF
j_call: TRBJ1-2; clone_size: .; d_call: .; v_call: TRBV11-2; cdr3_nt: TGTGCCAGCAGCTTAGAGAACAGGGTTCACTACACCTTC; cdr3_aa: CASSLENRVHYTF
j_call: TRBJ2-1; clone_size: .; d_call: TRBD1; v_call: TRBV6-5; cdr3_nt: TGTGCCAGCAGTTACTTGGACAGGGTAAATGAGCAGTTCTTC; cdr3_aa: CASSYLDRVNEQFF